This T cell receptor beta chain was profiled in a study of human T cells and chemical hapten exposure. V dropped 1 base and J dropped 7 bases, with 11 bases sitting between them. From germline, CDR1 is LNHDA and CDR2 SQIVND (reference sequence). CDR3 size: 14 residues. TCRdb called the RACE reads again in MiXCR, with one record for every CDR3 protein. The sample shows some 38,000 distinct CDR3 sequences, 9% to 9.5% of them seen only once. Noted time point: patch test 3, about 24 weeks after DPC sensitization. Noted treatment: therapeutic diphenylcyclopropenone sensitization with weekly scalp DPC. RNA extraction used unfractionated whole blood as the source of total RNA. This clonotype occurred a few times.

This receptor was identified in a man aged 50 to 59 with alopecia areata. Some clones in this sample may be carry-over from other donors' samples. The input for sequencing was whole blood, taken in connection with sensitization to the hapten diphenylcyclopropenone (DPC). The chain couples TRBV19 to TRBJ2-1, with D possibly called TRBD1 or TRBD2 (5 bases each). As DNA, the CDR3 is TGTGCCAGTAGTATAGTTGTGGGACGAAATGAGCAGTTCTTC. This translates into CASSIVVGRNEQFF.